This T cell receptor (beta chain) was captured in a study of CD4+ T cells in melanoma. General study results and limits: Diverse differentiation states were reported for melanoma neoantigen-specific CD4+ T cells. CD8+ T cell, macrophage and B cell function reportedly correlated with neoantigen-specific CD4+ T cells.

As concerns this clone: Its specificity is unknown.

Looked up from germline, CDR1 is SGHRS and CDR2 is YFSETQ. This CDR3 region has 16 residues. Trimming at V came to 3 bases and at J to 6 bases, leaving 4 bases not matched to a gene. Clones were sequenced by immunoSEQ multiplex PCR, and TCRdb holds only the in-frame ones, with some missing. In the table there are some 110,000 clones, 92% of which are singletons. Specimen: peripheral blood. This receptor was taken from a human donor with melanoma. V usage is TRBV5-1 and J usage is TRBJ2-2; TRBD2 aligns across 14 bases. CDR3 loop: CASSWGLAGVSGELFF. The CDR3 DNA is TGCGCCAGCAGCTGGGGACTAGCGGGAGTCTCCGGGGAGCTGTTTTTT.